What follows describes a single T cell receptor (beta chain). The antigen is undetermined. This specimen comes from a study of siplizumab effects on memory and regulatory T cells. The protocol was immunoSEQ multiplex PCR, while the TCRdb copy is restricted to in-frame clones and leaves out a portion. This table has roughly 120,000 clones, approximately 94% appearing once. Study conclusions and caveats: Reactions containing siplizumab showed mappable alloreactive CD4+ clones averaging approximately 75% Treg-derived, versus approximately 26% in controls.

The germline gives CDR1 MDHEN, CDR2 SYDVKM. This CDR3 is built from 12 residues. The V end was cut by 6 bases, the J end by 2 bases, with 8 bases between. Sequences were obtained from non-Treg CD4+ T cells sorted from blood. The clonotype comes from a human donor in good health. This rearrangement joins TRBV28 to TRBJ2-7; D uncertain. CDR3 sequence reads: CASSVAPYEQYF. CDR3 bases: TGTGCCAGCAGCGTCGCTCCCTACGAGCAGTACTTC.